These 10 T cell receptor beta chains came from one sample sequenced in a study of T cell clones after liver transplantation. Method: immunoSEQ multiplex PCR; TCRdb's copy keeps in-frame clones and lacks some. This sample has more than 10,000 clones; 70% to 80% occur once, and the top ten carry approximately 30%. The input for sequencing was CD8+ T cells from blood, taken at the 22-month timepoint. These receptors all come from a human patient who received a liver transplant. Some T cells may trace back to the graft donor.

V is TRBV29-1 and J is TRBJ2-1; TRBD2 agrees at 9 bases. Germline V gives CDR1 SQVTM, CDR2 ANQGSEA. With 5 bases clipped from V and 7 bases from J, the junction kept 9 bases outside the gene matches. The CDR3 is made up of 14 amino acids. The CDR3 bases are TGCAGCGTTCAAGGGACTAGCCTTAGGAATGAGCAGTTCTTC. Its protein is CSVQGTSLRNEQFF.

The chain's CDR3 is CASSDRLHWHHQPQHF. CDR3 nucleotide sequence: TGTGCCAGCAGCGATCGACTACATTGGCATCATCAGCCCCAGCATTTT. V is TRBV21-1 and J is TRBJ1-5. TRBV21-1 is marked as a pseudogene. CDR3 length equals 16 residues.

This clone appeared once. The chain couples TRBV2 to TRBJ2-4; D is uncertain. Germline CDR1 SNHLY, CDR2 FYNNEI. Trimming removed 6 bases at V and 5 bases at J, with 14 bases between. This CDR3 contains 14 residues. The CDR3 is CASSSTGVQNIQYF. CDR3 DNA: TGTGCCAGCAGCTCAACTGGGGTCCAAAACATTCAGTACTTC. Full variable domain (remainder filled in from reference TRBV2 and TRBJ2-4): EPEVTQTPSHQVTQMGQEVILRCVPISNHLYFYWYRQILGQKVEFLVSFYNNEISEKSEIFDDQFSVERPDGSNFTLKIRSTKLEDSAMYFCASSSTGVQNIQYFGAGTRLSVL.

The chain has TRBV19 and TRBJ2-1, with D perhaps matching TRBD2 (6 bases). This CDR3 is 15 amino acids long. V dropped 4 bases and J dropped 5 bases, with 15 bases sitting between them. The germline CDR1 and CDR2 sequences are LNHDA and SQIVND (reference sequence). CDR3 loop: CASSKVWAGNNEQFF. The CDR3 nucleotides read TGTGCCAGTAGTAAGGTCTGGGCGGGGAACAATGAGCAGTTCTTC.

CDR3: CASSSFGTGAYEQYF. The CDR3 DNA reads as TGTGCCAGCAGCTCCTTCGGGACAGGGGCTTACGAGCAGTACTTC. The genes are TRBV7-2 and TRBJ2-7; 10 bases agree with TRBD1. The length of the CDR3 is 15 residues. The germline V gene encodes CDR1 SGHTA and CDR2 FQGNSA. Trimming cost V 4 bases and J 4 bases; bases outside gene matches: 7.

V usage is TRBV5-4 and J usage is TRBJ2-1; no definite D call. The germline V gene encodes CDR1 SGHNT and CDR2 YYREEE (reference sequence). Trimming removed 2 bases from V and 3 bases from J, with 12 bases in between. This CDR3 comprises 15 residues. The CDR3 here is CASSFTQGGYNEQFF. For the CDR3, the DNA is TGTGCCAGCAGCTTTACCCAAGGTGGCTACAATGAGCAGTTCTTC. Based on the CDR3 plus reference TRBV5-4 and TRBJ2-1, the full variable domain is ETGVTQSPTHLIKTRGQQVTLRCSSQSGHNTVSWYQQALGQGPQFIFQYYREEENGRGNFPPRFSGLQFPNYSSELNVNALELDDSALYLCASSFTQGGYNEQFFGPGTRLTVL.

This clone was recorded a few times. The chain carries TRBV7-9 and TRBJ2-1; a possible D gene is TRBD1 (6 bases). V lost 5 bases, J lost 0 bases, and 20 bases lay in between. Looked up from germline, CDR1 is SEHNR and CDR2 is FQNEAQ (reference sequence). CDR3 length: 18 residues. The DNA for the CDR3 is TGTGCCAGCAGCCCAGGGGAAGGTGACCTCAGCTCCTACAATGAGCAGTTCTTC. It is translated as CASSPGEGDLSSYNEQFF.

The chain links TRBV19 to TRBJ1-2; 7 bases line up with TRBD1. The CDR3 totals 14 residues. Germline CDR1 reads LNHDA; CDR2 reads SQIVND (reference sequence). J gave up 6 bases and V 4 bases, and 8 bases lay outside the gene matches. The CDR3 sequence: CASSTLQGLDGYTF. Here the CDR3 DNA reads TGTGCCAGTAGTACCTTACAGGGGCTCGATGGCTACACCTTC.

This sequence joins TRBV25-1 and TRBJ1-6; unclear D gene. Germline assignment: CDR1 MGHDK and CDR2 SYGVNS. The CDR3 extends over 14 amino acids. Trimming took 7 bases from V and 1 from J, leaving 8 bases between them. CDR3 in DNA: TGTGCCAGCACCACGGGGTCCTATAATTCACCCCTCCACTTT. Protein sequence: CASTTGSYNSPLHF.

This chain joins TRBV5-4 and TRBJ2-7; TRBD2 agrees at 13 bases. V dropped 4 bases and J dropped 2; count of bases not matched to a gene: 3. The germline CDR1 and CDR2 sequences are SGHNT and YYREEE (reference sequence). The CDR3 sequence is 15 residues long. The CDR3 sequence is CASSSGTSGAYEQYF. The CDR3 nucleotides read TGTGCCAGCAGCAGCGGGACTAGCGGGGCCTACGAGCAGTACTTC. The full variable domain, in which reference TRBV5-4 and TRBJ2-7 provide the parts outside the CDR3, is ETGVTQSPTHLIKTRGQQVTLRCSSQSGHNTVSWYQQALGQGPQFIFQYYREEENGRGNFPPRFSGLQFPNYSSELNVNALELDDSALYLCASSSGTSGAYEQYFGPGTRLTVT.